This TCR beta chain is from a study of regulatory T cells in long-lasting Graves disease. Construction of the TCR beta libraries employed iRepertoire HTBI primers in conjunction with Arm-PCR of CDR3 regions. Authors' analysis steps: The identification of 60 or so TRBV and 14 to 15 TRBJ segments was made across samples. TCRdb fed the multiplex PCR reads into MiXCR, producing one record per CDR3 protein. In this record, the V and J calls reflect TCRdb's handling and not the investigators' own analysis. This table has about 450,000 distinct CDR3 sequences, about a quarter appearing once. In regard to this clonotype: Antigen specificity is unknown.

General study results and limits: Public clonotype sharing was higher in persistent than newly diagnosed patients.

Indicated time point: persistent/refractory GD, antithyroid drugs over 5 years with positive TRAb. PBMCs were the source of the RNA used for TCR sequencing. It was an endocrinology department in Xi'an, China, that provided the patients. The TCR was taken from a female donor with Graves disease. This sample comprised peripheral blood mononuclear cells (PBMCs), obtained when the disease was refractory, from a patient treated with antithyroid drugs.

This CDR3 is CSARADNEKLFF. The CDR3 DNA reads as TGCAGTGCTAGAGCGGATAATGAAAAACTGTTTTTT. J is TRBJ1-4 and V is TRBV20-1; D gene uncertain. Germline V gene sequence: CDR1 DFQATT, CDR2 SNEGSKA (reference sequence). The CDR3 spans 12 residues. The ends were cut back, 1 base at V and 4 bases at J, with 4 bases in the middle.